This entry concerns a single TCR beta chain. This specimen belongs to a study of cytomegalovirus exposure and HLA in healthy donors. This PCR relied on a set of 60 Vbeta primers and 13 Jbeta primers. Libraries were prepared by immunoSEQ multiplex PCR; TCRdb keeps only in-frame clonotypes and omits some of them. The repertoire includes more than 100,000 clones, more than 55% of them detected once, and about 1.5% sits in the top ten. Sequenced material: PBMCs. The source of this sequence is a young man in good health and CMV-seronegative.

In DNA form, the CDR3 reads TGTGCCAGCAGCGTAGGGACTAGCGGGACCTACGAGCAGTACTTC. Amino acid sequence: CASSVGTSGTYEQYF. The J gene is TRBJ2-7, the V gene TRBV9; 12 nucleotides agree with TRBD2. CDR3 length equals 15 residues. Germline assignment: CDR1 SGDLS and CDR2 YYNGEE. With 0 bases clipped from V and 2 bases from J, the junction kept 0 bases outside the gene matches.